Below are 27 T cell receptor beta chains sequenced from a single sample in a study of shared clonotypes between healthy human individuals. Data came from immunoSEQ multiplex PCR; TCRdb stores just in-frame clones and leaves some out. The sample carries a few hundred thousand clones, about 95% recorded once. As defined, naive CD8 cells were CD45RO-negative and positively selected for CCR7, with terminally differentiated effector memory CD45RA+ cells excluded. Sequences were obtained from naive CD8+ T cells sorted from blood. These receptors came from a woman in her 30s in good health.

The V and J genes are TRBV7-9 and TRBJ2-7; possibly TRBD2 for D (6 bases). Germline V gene lookup returns CDR1 SEHNR and CDR2 FQNEAQ (reference sequence). V was trimmed by 5 bases and J by 3 bases, leaving 14 bases between them. This CDR3 is 14 amino acids long. CDR3 protein: CASSPRDSFYEQYF. For the CDR3, the DNA is TGTGCCAGCAGCCCCCGGGACTCCTTCTACGAGCAGTACTTC. Supplemented by reference TRBV7-9 and TRBJ2-7, the full variable domain reads DTGVSQNPRHKITKRGQNVTFRCDPISEHNRLYWYRQTLGQGPEFLTYFQNEAQLEKSRLLSDRFSAERPKGSFSTLEIQRTEQGDSAMYLCASSPRDSFYEQYFGPGTRLTVT.

The CDR3, as DNA: TGTGCCAGCAGTTACTCGACCCAGGAGATTGATGGCTACACCTTC. Translating gives CASSYSTQEIDGYTF. The chain links TRBV6-5 to TRBJ1-2, with D unclear. Germline assignment: CDR1 MNHEY and CDR2 SVGAGI. CDR3 length: 15 amino acids. V lost 0 bases, J lost 6 bases, and 14 bases lay in between.

The chain couples TRBV11-2 to TRBJ2-7; 10 bases are shared with TRBD2. Looked up from germline, CDR1 is SGHAT and CDR2 is FQNNGV. V gave up 5 bases and J gave up 6 bases; unmatched junction bases: 13. The CDR3 loop spans 16 amino acids. CDR3 amino acids: CASSPTSGRAGAEQYF. The CDR3 DNA sequence: TGTGCCAGCAGCCCAACGAGCGGGAGGGCCGGCGCCGAGCAGTACTTC.

With regard to this clone: The identical CDR3 is also encoded by other nucleotide sequences in the sample. The chain has TRBV9 and TRBJ2-2; no clear D gene. The CDR3 runs to 14 residues. V lost 2 bases and J lost 4, with 9 bases in between. CDR1 is SGDLS and CDR2 is YYNGEE in the germline V gene. This CDR3 is CASSVSWGTGELFF. The CDR3, as DNA: TGTGCCAGCAGCGTCTCTTGGGGCACCGGGGAGCTGTTTTTT. The whole variable domain, remainder taken from reference TRBV9 and TRBJ2-2, is DSGVTQTPKHLITATGQRVTLRCSPRSGDLSVYWYQQSLDQGLQFLIQYYNGEERAKGNILERFSAQQFPDLHSELNLSSLELGDSALYFCASSVSWGTGELFFGEGSRLTVL.

A note on this clone: Other DNA sequences in the same sample also yield this CDR3. This chain joins TRBV7-9 and TRBJ2-5; D gene uncertain. CDR1 is SEHNR, CDR2 FQNEAQ, per germline (reference sequence). The CDR3 spans 13 residues. Trimming took 3 bases from V and 0 from J, leaving 5 bases between them. CDR3: CASSLGDQETQYF. In DNA, the CDR3 is TGTGCCAGCAGCTTGGGTGACCAAGAGACCCAGTACTTC.

This chain's CDR3 is CASSTDHTAYNEQFF. The CDR3 DNA reads as TGCGCCAGCAGCACAGACCATACCGCGTACAATGAGCAGTTCTTC. This chain links TRBV5-1 with TRBJ2-1; D call uncertain. Germline assignment: CDR1 SGHRS and CDR2 YFSETQ. The ends were cut back, 4 bases at V and 4 bases at J, with 15 bases in the middle. The CDR3 extends over 15 amino acids.

The rearrangement uses TRBV11-2 and TRBJ2-7; D ambiguous. CDR1 and CDR2 (germline): SGHAT, FQNNGV. The CDR3 runs to 15 residues. Trimming took 2 bases from V and 5 from J, leaving 16 bases between them. Here the CDR3 DNA reads TGTGCCAGCAGCTTAAGCTCATGGCAAGCACACGAGCAGTACTTC. Its translation is CASSLSSWQAHEQYF.

The V gene is TRBV9, the J gene TRBJ2-2; TRBD2 matches at 11 bases. Germline CDR1 SGDLS, CDR2 YYNGEE. V was clipped by 4 bases and J by 2 bases; unmatched bases: 13. The CDR3 extends over 19 amino acids. The CDR3 is CASSIGLAGSTRNTGELFF. The CDR3 DNA reads TGTGCCAGCAGCATAGGACTAGCGGGTTCAACACGAAACACCGGGGAGCTGTTTTTT.

This chain uses TRBV28 with TRBJ2-7; D is possibly TRBD1 (6 bases). CDR1 and CDR2 (germline): MDHEN, SYDVKM. The CDR3 covers 16 residues. Trimming left V 7 bases short and J 5 bases short, with 24 bases between. The CDR3 region is CASTSTRGRTPHEQYF. The DNA for the CDR3 is TGTGCCAGCACCTCCACGAGGGGGAGAACCCCCCACGAGCAGTACTTC.

This clone was picked up one time. The identical CDR3 is also encoded by other nucleotide sequences in the sample. V and J are TRBV9 and TRBJ2-7, with D possibly being TRBD2 (6 bases). Per germline, CDR1 SGDLS and CDR2 YYNGEE. The CDR3 totals 14 residues. V gave up 0 bases and J gave up 2 bases, with 9 bases separating them. The CDR3, as DNA: TGTGCCAGCAGCGTAGACGGGGGAGCCTACGAGCAGTACTTC. Translation: CASSVDGGAYEQYF.

CDR3 DNA: TGTGCCAGCAGTGCCTACAGGGGGCTTCTGGACACTGAAGCTTTCTTT. It encodes CASSAYRGLLDTEAFF. The chain recombines TRBV28 with TRBJ1-1; 9 nucleotides align to TRBD1. Unmatched junction bases numbered 10, after V lost 5 bases and J lost 3 bases. Germline loops: CDR1 MDHEN, CDR2 SYDVKM. The CDR3 extends over 16 amino acids.

For this clone: This CDR3 is also generated by other DNA sequences in the sample. The V call is TRBV5-6, the J call TRBJ2-7; D unresolved. The V end was cut by 0 bases, the J end by 2 bases, with 3 bases between. Germline V gene data show CDR1 as SGHDT and CDR2 as YYEEEE. CDR3 length equals 12 residues. For the CDR3, the DNA is TGTGCCAGCAGCTTGGGTGCCTACGAGCAGTACTTC. This translates into CASSLGAYEQYF. Drawing the rest from reference TRBV5-6 and TRBJ2-7, the complete variable domain is DAGVTQSPTHLIKTRGQQVTLRCSPKSGHDTVSWYQQALGQGPQFIFQYYEEEERQRGNFPDRFSGHQFPNYSSELNVNALLLGDSALYLCASSLGAYEQYFGPGTRLTVT.

The chain uses TRBV27 and TRBJ2-1; 12 bases agree with TRBD2. Per germline, CDR1 MNHEY and CDR2 SMNVEV (reference sequence). V shed 3 bases, J shed 10 bases, and the junction held 7 bases outside the gene matches. The CDR3 runs to 15 residues. The CDR3 protein is CASSFASGRAWEQFF. The DNA of the CDR3 is TGTGCCAGCAGTTTTGCTAGCGGGAGGGCCTGGGAGCAGTTCTTC.

The gene calls are TRBV10-3 and TRBJ2-7; TRBD2 agrees at 9 bases. With 10 bases clipped from V and 9 bases from J, the junction kept 16 bases outside the gene matches. Germline V gene data show CDR1 as ENHRY and CDR2 as SYGVKD. The CDR3 consists of 14 residues. The CDR3 sequence: CATAGGTNDPAQYF. CDR3 sequence (DNA): TGTGCCACCGCGGGGGGGACTAACGATCCCGCGCAGTACTTC.

V is TRBV2 and J is TRBJ2-2, with TRBD1 matching over 7 bases. This CDR3 has 15 residues. CDR1 is SNHLY and CDR2 is FYNNEI in the germline V gene. V lost 3 bases and J lost 1; bases outside the gene matches: 2. Written as DNA, the CDR3 is TGTGCCAGCAGTGATGGGACAGTGAACACCGGGGAGCTGTTTTTT. This codes for CASSDGTVNTGELFF. Full variable domain (missing parts from reference TRBV2 and TRBJ2-2): EPEVTQTPSHQVTQMGQEVILRCVPISNHLYFYWYRQILGQKVEFLVSFYNNEISEKSEIFDDQFSVERPDGSNFTLKIRSTKLEDSAMYFCASSDGTVNTGELFFGEGSRLTVL.

The V call is TRBV18, the J call TRBJ2-7; D remains unclear. The CDR3 is made up of 15 amino acids. Germline V CDR1 and CDR2: KGHSH, LQKENI. Trimming removed 3 bases at V and 2 bases at J, with 14 bases between. CDR3 nucleotide sequence: TGTGCCAGCTCACCCGACGGGTATCTCGCCTACGAGCAGTACTTC. Protein: CASSPDGYLAYEQYF.

The chain has TRBV7-8 and TRBJ2-2, with no clear D. Germline values: CDR1 SGHVS, CDR2 FQNEAQ. The CDR3 runs 14 residues. The germline V and J ends were trimmed by 4 bases and 1 base, with 7 bases remaining between them. CDR3: CASSSLGNTGELFF. In DNA, the CDR3 is TGTGCCAGCAGCTCACTGGGGAACACCGGGGAGCTGTTTTTT.

The chain carries TRBV19 and TRBJ2-7; TRBD1 matches 9 bases. This CDR3 region has 14 residues. V shed 6 bases and J 6 bases; nucleotides not matched to a gene: 9. The germline CDR1 and CDR2 sequences are LNHDA and SQIVND (reference sequence). The CDR3 region is CASSVGQGYGEQYF. The CDR3 nucleotides read TGTGCCAGTAGCGTGGGACAGGGATATGGCGAGCAGTACTTC.

V and J are TRBV28 and TRBJ2-3; no clear D. CDR1 and CDR2 from the germline V gene are MDHEN and SYDVKM. CDR3 length equals 12 residues. The germline V and J ends were trimmed by 2 bases and 5 bases, with 5 bases remaining between them. CDR3 coding DNA: TGTGCCAGCAGTTTACTCATAGATACGCAGTATTTT. Translated: CASSLLIDTQYF.

This chain links TRBV28 with TRBJ2-7, with D perhaps TRBD1 (6 bases). The CDR3 totals 13 residues. Between the trimmed V and J ends, which lost 5 bases and 11 bases, there was a span of 19 bases. Germline assignment: CDR1 MDHEN and CDR2 SYDVKM. CDR3 bases: TGTGCCAGCAGTATCACTACAGGGCCGAGCGAGTACTTC. Its protein product is CASSITTGPSEYF. Combining the CDR3 with reference TRBV28 and TRBJ2-7 gives the whole variable domain DVKVTQSSRYLVKRTGEKVFLECVQDMDHENMFWYRQDPGLGLRLIYFSYDVKMKEKGDIPEGYSVSREKKERFSLILESASTNQTSMYLCASSITTGPSEYFGPGTRLTVT.

This clone was detected once. Other DNA sequences in this sample translate to the same CDR3. The J gene is TRBJ1-1, the V gene TRBV28; D perhaps matches TRBD1 (5 bases). Germline CDR1 is MDHEN and CDR2 is SYDVKM. The CDR3 length is 13 residues. Trimming took off 3 bases at V and 2 bases at J, with 7 bases between the two ends. The CDR3 sequence is CASSFRVNTEAFF. CDR3 nucleotides: TGTGCCAGCAGTTTCAGGGTCAACACTGAAGCTTTCTTT.

The chain uses TRBV11-2 and TRBJ1-3; unclear D gene. Trimming took off 5 bases at V and 0 bases at J, with 11 bases between the two ends. There are 15 residues in the CDR3. The germline CDR1 and CDR2 sequences are SGHAT and FQNNGV. In nucleotides, the CDR3 is TGTGCCAGCAGCCTGGGGATCCTCTCTGGAAACACCATATATTTT. Translation: CASSLGILSGNTIYF.

The V gene is TRBV13, the J gene TRBJ2-1, with D possibly matching TRBD1 (7 bases). Trimming stripped 3 bases from V and 8 bases from J, with 8 bases between. Germline lookup yields CDR1 PRHDT and CDR2 FYEKMQ (reference sequence). The CDR3 is 12 residues long. The CDR3 DNA sequence: TGTGCCAGCAGCTTCAGGGGGGATGAGCAGTTCTTC. Protein sequence: CASSFRGDEQFF.

The rearrangement links TRBV5-8 to TRBJ2-2; the D is unclear. The CDR3 is 13 amino acids. CDR1 SGHTS and CDR2 YDEGEE come from the germline V gene. Trimming removed 1 base from V and 5 bases from J, with 6 bases in between. CDR3 region: CASSLTDTGELFF. DNA of the CDR3: TGTGCCAGCAGCTTGACAGATACCGGGGAGCTGTTTTTT. Combining the CDR3 with reference TRBV5-8 and TRBJ2-2 gives the whole variable domain EAGVTQSPTHLIKTRGQQATLRCSPISGHTSVYWYQQALGLGLQFLLWYDEGEERNRGNFPPRFSGRQFPNYSSELNVNALELEDSALYLCASSLTDTGELFFGEGSRLTVL.

The CDR3 DNA reads TGTGCCATCAGTGAGTCGGACACTGAAGCTTTCTTT. Its translation: CAISESDTEAFF. The gene calls are TRBV10-3 and TRBJ1-1; the D is unclear. Germline CDR1 and CDR2: ENHRY and SYGVKD. The length of the CDR3 is 12 residues. V gave up 0 bases and J gave up 3 bases, with 2 bases separating them.

The chain employs TRBV7-9 and TRBJ2-5; 8 bases align to TRBD2. CDR1 is SEHNR and CDR2 is FQNEAQ in the germline V gene (reference sequence). Trimming cost V 0 bases and J 8 bases; bases outside gene matches: 11. This CDR3 spans 16 amino acids. The CDR3 loop reads CASSLAKAGREPTQYF. In nucleotides, the CDR3 is TGTGCCAGCAGCTTAGCGAAAGCCGGGAGGGAACCTACCCAGTACTTC.

The chain carries TRBV28 and TRBJ1-1; 9 nucleotides line up with TRBD1. The germline gives CDR1 MDHEN, CDR2 SYDVKM. The CDR3 consists of 15 residues. With V trimmed by 5 bases and J by 3 bases, 7 bases remained unmatched. The CDR3 DNA reads TGTGCCAGCAGTCCACTACAGGGGGCTCACACTGAAGCTTTCTTT. Its translation: CASSPLQGAHTEAFF.